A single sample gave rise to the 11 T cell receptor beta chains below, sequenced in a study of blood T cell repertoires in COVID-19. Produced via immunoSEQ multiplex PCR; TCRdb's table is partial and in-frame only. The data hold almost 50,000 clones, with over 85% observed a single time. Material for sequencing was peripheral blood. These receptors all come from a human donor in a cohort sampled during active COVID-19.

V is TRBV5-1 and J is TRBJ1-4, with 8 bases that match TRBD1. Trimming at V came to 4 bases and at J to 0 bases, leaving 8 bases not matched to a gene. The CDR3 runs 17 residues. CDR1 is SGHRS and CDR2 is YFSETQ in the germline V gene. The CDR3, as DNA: TGCGCCAGCAGCGTCGGACAGGGTGTGTCAACTAATGAAAAACTGTTTTTT. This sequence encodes CASSVGQGVSTNEKLFF.

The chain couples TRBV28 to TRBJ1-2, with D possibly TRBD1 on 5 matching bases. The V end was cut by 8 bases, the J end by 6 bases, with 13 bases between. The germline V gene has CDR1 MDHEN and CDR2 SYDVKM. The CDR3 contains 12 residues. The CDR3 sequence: CASSQGGDGYTF. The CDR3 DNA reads TGTGCCAGCTCCCAGGGAGGGGATGGCTACACCTTC.

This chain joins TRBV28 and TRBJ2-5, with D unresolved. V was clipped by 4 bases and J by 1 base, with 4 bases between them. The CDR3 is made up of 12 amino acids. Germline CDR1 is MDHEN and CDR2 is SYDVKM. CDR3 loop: CASSSVQETQYF. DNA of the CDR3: TGTGCCAGCAGTTCTGTCCAAGAGACCCAGTACTTC.

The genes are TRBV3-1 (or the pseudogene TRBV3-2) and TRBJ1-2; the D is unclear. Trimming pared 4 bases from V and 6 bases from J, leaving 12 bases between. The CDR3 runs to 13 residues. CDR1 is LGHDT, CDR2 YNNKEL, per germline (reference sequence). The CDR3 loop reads CASSRGIADGYTF. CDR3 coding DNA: TGTGCCAGCAGCCGAGGGATCGCCGATGGCTACACCTTC.

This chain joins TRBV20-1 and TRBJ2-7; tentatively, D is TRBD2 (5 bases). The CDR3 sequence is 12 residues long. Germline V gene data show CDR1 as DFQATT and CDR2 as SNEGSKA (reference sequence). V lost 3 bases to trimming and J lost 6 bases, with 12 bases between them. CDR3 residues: CSASNQAGEQYV. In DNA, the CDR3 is TGCAGTGCTAGTAACCAGGCGGGCGAGCAGTACGTC.

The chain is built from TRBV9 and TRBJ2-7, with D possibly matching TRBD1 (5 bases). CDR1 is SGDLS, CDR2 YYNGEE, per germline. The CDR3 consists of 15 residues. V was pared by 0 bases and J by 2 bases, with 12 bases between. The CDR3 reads CASSVAGNFAYEQYF. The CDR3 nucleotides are TGTGCCAGCAGCGTAGCAGGGAATTTCGCCTACGAGCAGTACTTC.

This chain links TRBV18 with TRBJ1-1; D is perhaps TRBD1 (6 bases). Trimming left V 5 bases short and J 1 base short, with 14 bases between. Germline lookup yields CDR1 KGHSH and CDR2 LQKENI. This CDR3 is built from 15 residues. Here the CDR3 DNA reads TGTGCCAGCTCAGTGACAGGTGTGACGAACACTGAAGCTTTCTTT. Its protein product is CASSVTGVTNTEAFF.

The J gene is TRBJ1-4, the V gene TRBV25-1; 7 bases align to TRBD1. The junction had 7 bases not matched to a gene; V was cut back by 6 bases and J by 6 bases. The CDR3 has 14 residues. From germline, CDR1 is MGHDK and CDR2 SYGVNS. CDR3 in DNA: TGTGCCAGCAGCGGCGTTAGGGGGCATGAAAAACTGTTTTTT. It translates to CASSGVRGHEKLFF.

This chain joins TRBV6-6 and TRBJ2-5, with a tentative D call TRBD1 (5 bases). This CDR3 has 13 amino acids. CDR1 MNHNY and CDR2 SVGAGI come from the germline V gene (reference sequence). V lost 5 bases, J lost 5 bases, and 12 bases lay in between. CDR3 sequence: CASSTQGSETQYF. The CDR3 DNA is TGTGCCAGCAGTACCCAGGGTTCGGAGACCCAGTACTTC.

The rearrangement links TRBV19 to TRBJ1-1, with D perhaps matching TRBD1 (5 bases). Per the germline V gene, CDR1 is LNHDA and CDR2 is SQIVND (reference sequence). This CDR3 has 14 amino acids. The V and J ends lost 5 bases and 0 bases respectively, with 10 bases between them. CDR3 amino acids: CASSAQALNTEAFF. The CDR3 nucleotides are TGTGCCAGTAGTGCACAGGCGTTGAACACTGAAGCTTTCTTT.

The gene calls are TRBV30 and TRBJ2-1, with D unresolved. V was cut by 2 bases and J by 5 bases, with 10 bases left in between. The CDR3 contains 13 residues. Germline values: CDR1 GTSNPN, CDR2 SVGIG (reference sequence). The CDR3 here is CAWSINSNNEQFF. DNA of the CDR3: TGTGCCTGGAGTATAAACAGCAACAATGAGCAGTTCTTC.